The clone carrying this TCR beta chain was observed a handful of times. The sample is drawn from a study of long-term antiretroviral therapy in people with HIV. CDR1 is MNHEY and CDR2 is SMNVEV in the germline V gene (reference sequence). The CDR3 covers 15 residues. V shed 5 bases, J shed 7 bases, and the junction held 10 bases outside the gene matches. Assay version v3.0 of immunoSEQ was used, and it was run at survey level. Profiled with immunoSEQ multiplex PCR; TCRdb holds only in-frame clones, not every one. The table lists under 20,000 clones, 78% of them singletons. This sequence joins TRBV27 and TRBJ1-4; 7 nucleotides match TRBD1. The material sequenced was unsorted PBMCs, taken 0.3 years after starting antiretroviral therapy. The TCR was taken from a woman aged 45-65 years with HIV. CDR3 nucleotides: TGTGCCAGCAGTCGACAGGGTTGGGAAGTTGAAAAACTGTTTTTT. It translates to CASSRQGWEVEKLFF.